This TCR beta chain was sequenced during a study of cytomegalovirus exposure and HLA in healthy donors. The J segment lost 6 bases and the V segment lost 5 bases, leaving 4 bases of the junction unmatched. The CDR3 consists of 13 residues. PCR employed 60 Vbeta and 13 Jbeta primers. The method was immunoSEQ multiplex PCR; TCRdb's version includes in-frame clones alone and lacks a portion of them. The sample lists approximately 110,000 clones; around 74% were seen once. Overall study findings and caveats: Analysis performed later found more than 15,000 TCR beta sequences associated with HLA alleles at 0.05 false discovery rate.

Each donor was healthy, and each was a bone marrow donor. Whereas donors were nominally healthy upon sampling, unrecorded immune exposures were probable. This clone showed up just once. Its antigen is not known. The chain couples TRBV5-3 to TRBJ1-5, with TRBD1 identical over 8 bases. TRBV5-3 is given ORF status, its function remaining uncertain. Input material: PBMCs. This clonotype was sampled from a middle-aged woman in good health and CMV-seropositive. The CDR3 DNA reads as TGTGCCAGAAGTACAGGGGGGTGTCAGCCCCAGCATTTT. Amino acid sequence: CARSTGGCQPQHF.